This passage covers 9 T cell receptor beta chains from one sample sequenced in a study of blood T cells in healthy people across ages. A second PCR of about 7 to 12 cycles used a sample-barcoded 5' primer and a J-beta primer mix. TCRdb called the 5' RACE reads again in MiXCR, with one record for every CDR3 protein. This sample yields a few hundred thousand distinct CDR3 sequences, of which about 55% are seen a single time; 50% to 65% belongs to the top ten. The sample taken for sequencing was blood. Receptors were obtained from a man aged 55 to 70 in good health.

This clonotype was seen a few times. The rearrangement links TRBV7-2 to TRBJ2-6, with D possibly called TRBD1 or TRBD2 (5 bases each). CDR3 length equals 20 residues. The V gene's germline CDR1 is SGHTA and CDR2 FQGNSA. Trimming took off 1 base at V and 0 bases at J, with 19 bases between the two ends. CDR3 protein: CASSLGKKGSQHSGANVLTF. The CDR3 DNA reads TGTGCCAGCAGCTTAGGGAAGAAGGGGAGCCAGCACTCTGGGGCCAACGTCCTGACTTTC. Together with reference TRBV7-2 and TRBJ2-6, the CDR3 gives the full variable domain: GAGVSQSPSNKVTEKGKDVELRCDPISGHTALYWYRQSLGQGLEFLIYFQGNSAPDKSGLPSDRFSAERTGGSVSTLTIQRTQQEDSAVYLCASSLGKKGSQHSGANVLTFGAGSRLTVL.

J is TRBJ2-3 and V is TRBV20-1, with TRBD1 identical over 7 bases. The CDR3 spans 14 residues. Unmatched junction bases numbered 2, after V lost 0 bases and J lost 2 bases. CDR1 DFQATT and CDR2 SNEGSKA come from the germline V gene (reference sequence). This CDR3 is CSAREGQHTDTQYF. The CDR3 nucleotides read TGCAGTGCTAGAGAGGGACAGCACACAGATACGCAGTATTTT.

This clonotype was seen more than once but under ten times. V gene TRBV2 combines with J gene TRBJ2-4; D not certain. The V end was cut by 8 bases, the J end by 1 base, with 15 bases between. This CDR3 comprises 15 residues. Germline V gene lookup returns CDR1 SNHLY and CDR2 FYNNEI. The chain's CDR3 is CASAMRRLAKNIQYF. As DNA, the CDR3 is TGTGCCAGCGCGATGAGGCGCCTGGCCAAAAACATTCAGTACTTC.

The V gene is TRBV4-2, the J gene TRBJ1-1, with D possibly TRBD1 on 6 matching bases. The germline gives CDR1 LGHNA, CDR2 YNFKEQ. Trimming pared 3 bases from V and 5 bases from J, leaving 16 bases between. The CDR3 sequence is 15 residues long. The CDR3 loop reads CASSHDLQGLTEAFF. The CDR3 nucleotides read TGTGCCAGCAGCCATGATCTTCAGGGGTTGACTGAAGCTTTCTTT.

This clonotype has just a few counts. The genes are TRBV5-1 and TRBJ2-5, with D tentatively TRBD2 (6 bases). This CDR3 is 13 amino acids long. Trimming removed 4 bases at V and 5 bases at J, with 12 bases between. The germline gives CDR1 SGHRS, CDR2 YFSETQ. Here the CDR3 reads CASSRGLLETQYF. CDR3 DNA: TGCGCCAGCAGCAGGGGACTCCTGGAGACCCAGTACTTC.

This clonotype was seen ten or more times. The chain employs TRBV7-3 and TRBJ2-5; tentatively, D is TRBD1 (5 bases). CDR3 size: 13 residues. Trimming removed 3 bases at V and 5 bases at J, with 10 bases between. CDR1 and CDR2 (germline): SGHTA, FQGTGA. CDR3 bases: TGTGCCAGCAGCTTCTCGGCAGGGGAGACCCAGTACTTC. Protein sequence: CASSFSAGETQYF.

V usage is TRBV5-1 and J usage is TRBJ2-7; D is possibly TRBD1 (6 bases). The closer fit of TRBJ2-5 to the DNA end suggests the J call may be wrong. Germline V gene sequence: CDR1 SGHRS, CDR2 YFSETQ. The CDR3 is 15 residues long. The CDR3 loop is CASSLVGASGETQYF. Written as DNA, the CDR3 is TGCGCCAGCAGCTTGGTGGGGGCGTCGGGAGAGACCCAGTACTTC.

The V and J genes are TRBV29-1 and TRBJ2-4; no firm D call. The J call is in doubt because the DNA end fits TRBJ2-7 better. The CDR3 has 15 amino acids. Germline V gene sequence: CDR1 SQVTM, CDR2 ANQGSEA. This chain's CDR3 is CSLPVKTRAFGEQYF. The DNA of the CDR3 is TGCAGCCTCCCCGTCAAGACCCGTGCCTTCGGCGAGCAGTACTTC.

This rearrangement joins TRBV7-8 to TRBJ2-3, with 12 bases lining up with TRBD2. The CDR3 runs to 14 residues. V was clipped by 10 bases and J by 2 bases; unmatched bases: 4. Germline CDR1 is SGHVS and CDR2 is FQNEAQ. The CDR3 DNA reads as TGTGCCACTAGCGGGGGGGCCGTCACAGATACGCAGTATTTT. Residues: CATSGGAVTDTQYF.